This T cell receptor (beta chain) was profiled in a study of blood T cells in healthy people across ages. This clonotype was recorded at least ten times. PBMCs numbering at least 7 million were isolated per sample. It was with a sample-barcoded 5' primer and a J-beta primer mix that a second PCR of roughly 7 to 11 cycles was run. TCRdb re-called the 5' RACE reads with MiXCR, one entry per CDR3 protein. The sample consists of some 1.5 million distinct CDR3 sequences, 28% of them appearing once. The CDR3 sequence is 11 residues long. Germline CDR1 and CDR2: DFQATT and SNEGSKA (reference sequence). V lost 6 bases and J lost 5, with 10 bases in between.

The receptor comes from a woman in her 30s in good health. The sample comprised blood. The rearrangement uses TRBV20-1 and TRBJ2-5, with D unresolved. The CDR3 spells CSASSAETQYF. The CDR3 nucleotides are TGCAGTGCCAGTTCCGCGGAGACCCAGTACTTC.